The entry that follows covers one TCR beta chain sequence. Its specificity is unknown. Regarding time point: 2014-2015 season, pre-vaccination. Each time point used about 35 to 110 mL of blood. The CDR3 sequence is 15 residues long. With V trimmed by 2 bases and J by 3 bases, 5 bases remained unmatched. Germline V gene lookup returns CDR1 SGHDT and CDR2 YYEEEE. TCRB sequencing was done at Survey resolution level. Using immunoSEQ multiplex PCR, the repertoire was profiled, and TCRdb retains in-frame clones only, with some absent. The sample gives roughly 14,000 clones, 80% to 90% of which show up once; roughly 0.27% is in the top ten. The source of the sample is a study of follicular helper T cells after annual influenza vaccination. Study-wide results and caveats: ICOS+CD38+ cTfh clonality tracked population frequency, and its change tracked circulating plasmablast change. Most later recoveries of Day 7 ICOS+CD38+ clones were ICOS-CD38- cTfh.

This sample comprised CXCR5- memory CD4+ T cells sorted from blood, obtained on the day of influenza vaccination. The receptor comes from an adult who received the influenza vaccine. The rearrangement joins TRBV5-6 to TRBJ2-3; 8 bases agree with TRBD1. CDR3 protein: CASSLPDRVTDTQYF. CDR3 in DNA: TGTGCCAGCAGCTTACCGGACAGGGTAACAGATACGCAGTATTTT.